Here is one T cell receptor (beta chain) with its context. The antigen remains unidentified. This specimen belongs to a study of T cell repertoires in cytomegalovirus infection. Study context: CMV infection together with matching HLA type was indicated by public TCR beta signatures.

Study-level findings and limits: Identification of carriers of CMV plus the relevant HLA was achieved through cumulative public TCR beta family frequency. In two of eight donors, the top clonotype was HLA-C-restricted CMV-specific.

TCRdb ran MiXCR on the reads and lists one entry per CDR3 protein. The sample contains fewer than 300,000 distinct CDR3 sequences, roughly 23% of which appear only once. This clonotype was sampled from a human donor in good health (CMV status not recorded). Some clones in this sample may be carry-over from other donors' samples. Sequencing was performed on PBMCs.

The DNA of the CDR3 is TGTGCCAGCAGCAACGTAGCGGGAAACTCCTACGAGCAGTACTTC. This sequence encodes CASSNVAGNSYEQYF. The J gene is TRBJ2-7, the V gene TRBV5-4, with TRBD2 identical over 8 bases. V dropped 4 bases and J dropped 0; count of bases not matched to a gene: 6. Germline CDR1 reads SGHNT; CDR2 reads YYREEE (reference sequence). The CDR3 totals 15 residues.